Ten or more counts support the clone carrying this T cell receptor beta chain. The germline V gene encodes CDR1 LNHNV and CDR2 YYDKDF (reference sequence). This CDR3 has 18 residues. The ends were cut back, 5 bases at V and 0 bases at J, with 17 bases in the middle. The data belong to a study of T-cell reconstitution after alpha-beta-depleted transplantation in children. Preparation of the TCRbeta library involved a method that used unique molecular identifiers. One entry per CDR3 protein results from TCRdb running MiXCR on the PCR reads. The sample consists of 600,000 to 700,000 distinct CDR3 sequences, approximately 17% of them appearing once.

This sequence was found in a human donor who donated a stem cell graft to a child with acute myeloid leukemia. The source was PBMCs from the stem cell graft donor, collected from the stem cell graft. V gene TRBV15 combines with J gene TRBJ2-6; tentatively, D is TRBD2 (5 bases). The CDR3 is CATSGPGLQTSGANVLTF. Here the CDR3 DNA reads TGTGCCACCAGCGGCCCCGGACTCCAGACCTCTGGGGCCAACGTCCTGACTTTC.